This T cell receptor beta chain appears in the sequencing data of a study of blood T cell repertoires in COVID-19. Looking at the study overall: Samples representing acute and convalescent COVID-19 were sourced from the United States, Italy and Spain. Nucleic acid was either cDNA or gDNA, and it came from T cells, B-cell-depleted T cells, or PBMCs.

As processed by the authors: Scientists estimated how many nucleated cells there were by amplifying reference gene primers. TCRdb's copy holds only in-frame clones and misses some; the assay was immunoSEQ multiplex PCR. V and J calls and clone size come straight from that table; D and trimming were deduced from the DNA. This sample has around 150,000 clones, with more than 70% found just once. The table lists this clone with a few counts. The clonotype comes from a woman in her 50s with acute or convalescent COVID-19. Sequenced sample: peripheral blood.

CDR3 in amino acids: CPPVAHEQYF. The CDR3 DNA reads as TGCCCCCCGGTCGCCCACGAGCAGTACTTC. The gene calls are TRBV12-2 and TRBJ2-7; TRBD2 is taken as the D call from the table, unchecked against the DNA. TRBV12-2 is given as a pseudogene. The CDR3 is 10 amino acids.